This record looks at one T cell receptor (beta chain) sequence and its context. Each participant's cohort was designated according to participant-reported clinical history. Exposed study participants had met a COVID-19 case within 2 weeks before entry. J lost 3 bases, V lost 0 bases, and 4 bases had no gene match. CDR1 SGHKS and CDR2 YYEKEE come from the germline V gene (reference sequence). The length of the CDR3 is 16 residues. This sample is drawn from a study of blood T cell repertoires in COVID-19. Study-wide context: Samples taken during acute and convalescent COVID-19 were collected in the United States, Italy and Spain.

Data came from immunoSEQ multiplex PCR; TCRdb stores just in-frame clones and leaves some out. The repertoire has roughly 240,000 clones, 80% to 90% of them found once; the top ten carry approximately 3.8%. V and J are TRBV5-5 and TRBJ2-7, with TRBD2 matching over 12 bases. This clonotype was obtained from a middle-aged woman who had been exposed to COVID-19. The sequenced material came from PBMCs or T cells enriched from blood (not recorded which). The CDR3 DNA sequence: TGTGCCAGCAGCTTGGAACTAGCGGGGGGTAACTACGAGCAGTACTTC. It specifies CASSLELAGGNYEQYF.